Presented here are 5 T cell receptor beta chains from one specimen sequenced in a study of spatial heterogeneity in lung cancer. Time point of the sample: sample taken at primary tumor resection. Findings and limits, study-wide: Counts that tracked tumor mutation counts were those of expanded intratumoral alpha and beta TCRs.

MiXCR, applied by TCRdb to the 5' RACE reads, yields one record per CDR3 protein. Of about 11,000 distinct CDR3 sequences listed, about 5% are singletons. No antigen has been identified for these receptors. The source material was lung tumor tissue, sampled at surgery. The source of these receptors is a male donor with early-stage non-small cell lung cancer.

There are many counts of this clonotype. In a library made to pick up alpha chains, this beta chain is a stray read with a size that means little. The chain links TRBV7-3 to TRBJ1-3, with D possibly TRBD1 on 5 matching bases. Germline CDR1 SGHTA, CDR2 FQGTGA. Trimming removed 10 bases from V and 0 bases from J, with 19 bases in between. This CDR3 is 16 amino acids long. DNA for the CDR3: TGTGCCAATCCCACCTCCCGCCAGGGCTCTGGAAACACCATATATTTT. This sequence encodes CANPTSRQGSGNTIYF.

The sample holds many counts of this clonotype. Being off target in a library aimed at alpha chains, this beta chain has a size of little meaning. V usage is TRBV11-2 and J usage is TRBJ2-7; 8 bases agree with TRBD1. Looked up from germline, CDR1 is SGHAT and CDR2 is FQNNGV. This CDR3 has 14 residues. V shed 1 base and J 4 bases; nucleotides not matched to a gene: 3. The CDR3 spells CASSLVRGPYEQYF. As DNA, the CDR3 is TGTGCCAGCAGCTTAGTCAGGGGGCCGTACGAGCAGTACTTC.

Points on this clonotype: The library was designed around alpha chains, so this beta chain is a stray read whose abundance carries little weight. The chain is built from TRBV28 and TRBJ2-7, with TRBD2 matching over 10 bases. This CDR3 has 15 amino acids. Germline CDR1 reads MDHEN; CDR2 reads SYDVKM. V was pared by 5 bases and J by 6 bases, with 10 bases of the junction left unmatched. CDR3 residues: CASSPPRGLASEQYF. The CDR3 DNA follows: TGTGCCAGCAGTCCCCCCCGGGGACTAGCGAGCGAGCAGTACTTC.

In regard to this clonotype: As an off-target read in a library built for alpha chains, this beta chain has a frequency of little significance. The rearrangement links TRBV6-5 to TRBJ2-3; 11 bases fit TRBD2. The CDR3 sequence is 15 residues long. With 6 bases clipped from V and 5 bases from J, the junction kept 7 bases outside the gene matches. The germline V gene has CDR1 MNHEY and CDR2 SVGAGI. This CDR3 is CASSRSGGAGDTQYF. CDR3 nucleotide sequence: TGTGCCAGCAGCCGTAGCGGGGGGGCAGGAGATACGCAGTATTTT.

This clonotype was recorded many times. With the library built for alpha chains, this beta chain is off target and its frequency is not meaningful. This chain connects TRBV9 to TRBJ2-7, with D tentatively TRBD1 (5 bases). The CDR3 sequence is 13 residues long. With 0 bases removed from V and 4 bases from J, the gap between germline ends came to 8 bases. CDR1 is SGDLS, CDR2 YYNGEE, per germline. The DNA of the CDR3 is TGTGCCAGCAGCGTAGGTGACAGATACGAGCAGTACTTC. Amino acids: CASSVGDRYEQYF.